This passage covers 27 T cell receptor beta chains from one sample sequenced in a study of T cells after yellow fever vaccination (dated by TCRdb to about 2019). The sample's treatment or condition, from its label and the paper: live attenuated yellow fever vaccine strain. Library preparation used 5' RACE. This sample was sequenced with an Illumina NovaSeq 6000. The public reads were reprocessed in TCRdb via fastp at Q25 and MiXCR, keeping in-frame beta chains. Here each entry gathers all rows of one CDR3 protein and keeps the most common genes and DNA. The sample table lists 100,000 to 150,000 distinct CDR3 sequences, roughly 10% of them with a count of one. Under 40% of the sample is in the top ten clones. Specimen: CD8+ T cells sorted from PBMCs, collected on the day of the yellow fever booster vaccination. The receptors come from a young man who received the YFV17D yellow fever vaccine.

This clonotype occurred many times. The chain recombines TRBV29-1 with TRBJ1-1, with no clear D. The germline V gene has CDR1 SQVTM and CDR2 ANQGSEA. V dropped 0 bases and J dropped 1 base, with 12 bases sitting between them. The CDR3 totals 15 residues. CDR3 sequence (DNA): TGCAGCGTTGAAGATCGAGAGTGGGGGAACACTGAAGCTTTCTTT. Amino acid sequence: CSVEDREWGNTEAFF.

This clonotype was recorded at least ten times. Here the CDR3 reads CASSYQQGGGYEQYV. In nucleotides, the CDR3 is TGTGCCAGCAGTTACCAACAGGGAGGGGGCTACGAGCAGTACGTC. The chain joins TRBV6-6 to TRBJ2-7; perhaps TRBD2 as D (7 bases). CDR3 size: 15 residues. Trimming stripped 2 bases from V and 3 bases from J, with 14 bases between. Germline assignment: CDR1 MNHNY and CDR2 SVGAGI (reference sequence).

This chain's CDR3 is CASHAWATYTGELFF. CDR3 coding DNA: TGTGCCAGTCACGCCTGGGCTACCTACACCGGGGAGCTGTTTTTT. The genes are TRBV19 and TRBJ2-2, with no clear D. The V end was cut by 8 bases, the J end by 3 bases, with 16 bases between. Germline V CDR1 and CDR2: LNHDA, SQIVND (reference sequence). The CDR3 contains 15 residues. The full variable domain, rest sourced from reference TRBV19 and TRBJ2-2, is DGGITQSPKYLFRKEGQNVTLSCEQNLNHDAMYWYRQDPGQGLRLIYYSQIVNDFQKGDIAEGYSVSREKKESFPLTVTSAQKNPTAFYLCASHAWATYTGELFFGEGSRLTVL.

This clonotype came up many times. The J gene is TRBJ2-7, the V gene TRBV10-3; a weak D match, TRBD2 (6 bases). The CDR3 contains 13 residues. CDR1 is ENHRY and CDR2 is SYGVKD in the germline V gene. Deletions cut 4 bases from V and 5 bases from J, with 12 bases between. In nucleotides, the CDR3 is TGTGCCATCAGTGGGGAGGTAGGGGACGAGCAGTACGTC. It encodes CAISGEVGDEQYV.

This clonotype showed up just a few times. Written as DNA, the CDR3 is TGTGCAAGTCGCTTAGAGGGAATCCGGACGGGGTCAGGGAGGATGAACACTGAAGCTTTCTTT. Translation: CASRLEGIRTGSGRMNTEAFF. The genes are TRBV12-2 and TRBJ1-1; the DNA was not compared with TRBD1, the D call given in the table. TRBV12-2 is classified as a pseudogene. The CDR3 extends over 21 amino acids.

This clonotype was counted at least ten times. V is TRBV29-1 and J is TRBJ1-2, with 11 bases fitting TRBD1. This CDR3 region has 13 residues. V shed 7 bases, J shed 8 bases, and the junction held 9 bases outside the gene matches. CDR1 and CDR2 (germline): SQVTM, ANQGSEA. The CDR3 spells CSAWTGGRWGYTF. The CDR3 nucleotides are TGCAGCGCCTGGACAGGGGGCAGGTGGGGCTACACCTTC.

This CDR3 reads CSARGAASYEQYV. DNA for the CDR3: TGCAGTGCTAGAGGGGCAGCTTCCTACGAGCAGTACGTC. The V call is TRBV20-1, the J call TRBJ2-7, with D unresolved. Trimming took off 1 base at V and 1 base at J, with 8 bases between the two ends. Germline V gives CDR1 DFQATT, CDR2 SNEGSKA (reference sequence). CDR3 length equals 13 residues.

The table lists this clonotype with a few counts. The chain combines TRBV28 with TRBJ2-7; perhaps TRBD2 as D (6 bases). CDR1 MDHEN and CDR2 SYDVKM come from the germline V gene. Trimming pared 5 bases from V and 1 base from J, leaving 12 bases between. The CDR3 runs 14 residues. CDR3 sequence (DNA): TGTGCCAGCAGTCCAGTCGGGGGTTCCTACGAGCAGTACGTC. Translating gives CASSPVGGSYEQYV.

This clonotype was picked up a small number of times. V and J are TRBV21-1 and TRBJ2-1; the listed D gene, TRBD1, was not tested against the DNA. TRBV21-1 is deemed a pseudogene. The CDR3 extends over 17 amino acids. The CDR3 region has the DNA TGTGCCAGCCGGACCCCCGAGGGGGGATTTCACTACAATGAGCAGTTCTTC. Encoded protein: CASRTPEGGFHYNEQFF.

The gene calls are TRBV10-3 and TRBJ1-2; D perhaps matches TRBD1 (5 bases). Germline V gene data show CDR1 as ENHRY and CDR2 as SYGVKD. Trimming pared 8 bases from V and 6 bases from J, leaving 16 bases between. The CDR3 loop spans 13 amino acids. CDR3 nucleotide sequence: TGTGCCATCTTCAGGGAACAGTGGGATGGCTACACCTTC. Protein product: CAIFREQWDGYTF.

This clonotype was found a few times. V gene TRBV10-2 combines with J gene TRBJ2-2, with 8 bases that match TRBD1. Germline lookup yields CDR1 WSHSY and CDR2 SAAADI. The trim removed 2 bases at V and 6 bases at J, leaving 5 bases unmatched. This CDR3 comprises 15 residues. CDR3 DNA: TGCGCCAGCAGTGAGAGTCCAGGGGGCCCCGGGGAGCTGTTTTTT. Its protein product is CASSESPGGPGELFF.

The rearrangement joins TRBV20-1 to TRBJ1-1, with TRBD1 matching over 8 bases. V gave up 0 bases and J gave up 1 base; unmatched junction bases: 7. The length of the CDR3 is 16 residues. The germline V gene has CDR1 DFQATT and CDR2 SNEGSKA (reference sequence). CDR3: CSARDSQGAENTEAFF. Here the CDR3 DNA reads TGCAGTGCTAGAGATAGCCAGGGGGCCGAGAACACTGAAGCTTTCTTT.

The chain couples TRBV19 to TRBJ1-2; possibly TRBD1 for D (5 bases). The CDR3 has 11 amino acids. From germline, CDR1 is LNHDA and CDR2 SQIVND (reference sequence). Trimming took 8 bases from V and 6 from J, leaving 10 bases between them. This CDR3 is CASFTGDGYTF. The CDR3 DNA reads TGTGCCAGTTTTACAGGTGATGGCTACACCTTC.

Ten or more counts support this clonotype. The chain joins TRBV6-2 or TRBV6-3 to TRBJ2-1, with D unclear. CDR3 length: 17 amino acids. Germline CDR1 is MNHEY and CDR2 is SVGEGT. Trimming removed 5 bases from V and 4 bases from J, with 21 bases in between. The DNA of the CDR3 is TGTGCCAGCAGTGTCGCGTCCGTGGCAGACCCATACAATGAGCAGTTCTTC. This gives the protein CASSVASVADPYNEQFF.

The rearrangement links TRBV7-8 to TRBJ1-5; unclear D gene. Trimming left V 5 bases short and J 2 bases short, with 13 bases between. Germline V lookup: CDR1 SGHVS, CDR2 FQNEAQ. The CDR3 sequence is 15 residues long. Here the CDR3 DNA reads TGTGCCAGCAGCGACCCATGGAGGGGCAATCAGCCCCAGCATTTT. This encodes CASSDPWRGNQPQHF.

This clonotype was counted at least ten times. The chain has TRBV4-1 and TRBJ1-5; no definite D call. CDR3 length: 15 amino acids. V was shortened by 5 bases and J by 0 bases, with 11 bases between the two germline ends. From germline, CDR1 is MGHRA and CDR2 YSYEKL. CDR3 sequence reads: CASSERHVSNQPQHF. The CDR3 region has the DNA TGCGCCAGCAGCGAGCGACACGTTAGCAATCAGCCCCAGCATTTT.

This clonotype has only a few counts. The chain carries TRBV2 and TRBJ2-7; D remains ambiguous. V was trimmed by 2 bases and J by 9 bases, leaving 14 bases between them. The CDR3 sequence is 13 residues long. Germline-derived CDR1 and CDR2 are SNHLY and FYNNEI. The DNA of the CDR3 is TGTGCCAGCAGTGAATCGGGCGGCCTCGGGCAGTACGTC. This gives the protein CASSESGGLGQYV.

The rearrangement uses TRBV7-2 and TRBJ2-1; 13 bases line up with TRBD2. Per the germline V gene, CDR1 is SGHTA and CDR2 is FQGNSA. The CDR3 consists of 16 residues. After removal of 8 bases from V and 10 bases from J, the junction contained 14 bases not matched to a gene. The CDR3 bases are TGTGCCAGCCCCCCGGGGACTAGCGGGGCCCCCAGGGAGCAGTTCTTC. Its protein is CASPPGTSGAPREQFF. The complete variable domain, with remaining parts taken from reference TRBV7-2 and TRBJ2-1, reads GAGVSQSPSNKVTEKGKDVELRCDPISGHTALYWYRQSLGQGLEFLIYFQGNSAPDKSGLPSDRFSAERTGGSVSTLTIQRTQQEDSAVYLCASPPGTSGAPREQFFGPGTRLTVL.

This clonotype was detected a few times. V and J are TRBV9 and TRBJ2-3, with 10 bases aligning to TRBD2. Germline CDR1 and CDR2: SGDLS and YYNGEE. The V and J ends lost 2 bases and 1 base, in that order; junction bases with no gene match: 1. The CDR3 length is 15 residues. CDR3 region: CASSVSGGRTDTQYF. The DNA of the CDR3 is TGTGCCAGCAGCGTTAGCGGGGGGCGCACAGATACGCAGTATTTT. The full variable domain, rest sourced from reference TRBV9 and TRBJ2-3, is DSGVTQTPKHLITATGQRVTLRCSPRSGDLSVYWYQQSLDQGLQFLIQYYNGEERAKGNILERFSAQQFPDLHSELNLSSLELGDSALYFCASSVSGGRTDTQYFGPGTRLTVL.

This chain links TRBV6-6 with TRBJ1-5; weak D call: TRBD1 (5 bases). V was trimmed by 5 bases and J by 0 bases, leaving 23 bases between them. The length of the CDR3 is 19 residues. Germline V gene data show CDR1 as MNHNY and CDR2 as SVGAGI (reference sequence). This CDR3 is CASSRYLGTQSRSNQPQHF. CDR3 bases: TGTGCCAGCAGTCGATACTTAGGGACGCAATCGCGTAGCAATCAGCCCCAGCATTTT.

This clonotype was seen at least ten times. The chain couples TRBV29-1 to TRBJ2-7; D is perhaps TRBD1 or TRBD2 (5 bases each). The CDR3 sequence is 13 residues long. The V end was cut by 6 bases, the J end by 3 bases, with 15 bases between. CDR1 is SQVTM, CDR2 ANQGSEA, per germline. The DNA for the CDR3 is TGCAGCGTCCACGAGGGGCTTAACTACGAGCAGTACTTC. Translation: CSVHEGLNYEQYF.

This clonotype is large. Given a much more abundant clone one base away, this may be a read error. The chain joins TRBV27 to TRBJ2-7, with 7 bases lining up with TRBD2. This CDR3 has 15 amino acids. Germline CDR1 is MNHEY and CDR2 is SMNVEV (reference sequence). With V trimmed by 6 bases and J by 2 bases, 10 bases remained unmatched. The CDR3 nucleotides read TGTGCCAGCAGCCACTGGGGGGGTACGCCCTACGAGCAGTACTTC. This sequence encodes CASSHWGGTPYEQYF.

The rearrangement links TRBV7-8 to TRBJ2-3; 7 bases line up with TRBD1. The ends lost 1 base at V and 1 base at J; junction bases unmatched: 5. The CDR3 loop spans 16 amino acids. Germline CDR1 SGHVS, CDR2 FQNEAQ. The CDR3 sequence: CASSLDRGFRTDTQYF. CDR3 nucleotide sequence: TGTGCCAGCAGCTTAGACAGGGGATTTCGCACAGATACGCAGTATTTT. Filled out from reference TRBV7-8 and TRBJ2-3, the complete variable domain reads GAGVSQSPRYKVAKRGQDVALRCDPISGHVSLFWYQQALGQGPEFLTYFQNEAQLDKSGLPSDRFFAERPEGSVSTLKIQRTQQEDSAVYLCASSLDRGFRTDTQYFGPGTRLTVL.

This clonotype appeared many times. The rearrangement links TRBV7-6 to TRBJ2-5, with 7 bases matching TRBD1. V was clipped by 2 bases and J by 2 bases; unmatched bases: 5. The germline gives CDR1 SGHVS, CDR2 FNYEAQ. This CDR3 comprises 15 residues. The chain's CDR3 is CASSLLGGLQETQYF. CDR3 bases: TGTGCCAGCAGCTTATTAGGGGGCCTACAAGAGACCCAGTACTTC.

The V call is TRBV19, the J call TRBJ2-7; no clear D gene. Germline V gene sequence: CDR1 LNHDA, CDR2 SQIVND (reference sequence). V was clipped by 5 bases and J by 2 bases, with 7 bases between them. This CDR3 spans 12 amino acids. The CDR3 sequence: CASSVGPYEQYF. CDR3 in DNA: TGTGCCAGTAGTGTTGGGCCCTACGAGCAGTACTTC.

V gene TRBV19 combines with J gene TRBJ2-7; 7 nucleotides agree with TRBD1. CDR3 length equals 15 residues. CDR1 is LNHDA, CDR2 SQIVND, per germline (reference sequence). V lost 5 bases and J lost 4; bases outside the gene matches: 11. DNA for the CDR3: TGTGCCAGTAGTGCCCGACCGACAGGGATTTACGAGCAGTACTTC. Amino acid sequence: CASSARPTGIYEQYF.

The V call is TRBV10-3, the J call TRBJ2-5; possible D gene TRBD1, 5 bases. V was cut by 10 bases and J by 2 bases, with 20 bases left in between. CDR1 is ENHRY, CDR2 SYGVKD, per germline. There are 15 residues in the CDR3. DNA of the CDR3: TGTGCCACTACAAACCGACAGTACCCACAAGAGACCCAGTACTTC. Its protein is CATTNRQYPQETQYF.